This T cell receptor (beta chain) comes out of a study of cytomegalovirus exposure and HLA in healthy donors. Germline loops: CDR1 PRHDT, CDR2 FYEKMQ (reference sequence). The V and J ends lost 6 bases and 8 bases, in that order; junction bases with no gene match: 11. CDR3 length equals 14 residues. This clone was counted between two and nine times. Antigen: not known. Overall study results and limits: A later examination showed that TCR association rates differed by HLA locus, with DRB1 most and HLA-C fewest. In a later analysis, a missense DCLRE1C variant was linked to TCR beta V- and J-gene trimming.

Primers included in the PCR were 60 Vbeta and 13 Jbeta primers. Sequencing was performed with immunoSEQ multiplex PCR; in TCRdb, only in-frame clones are kept and a portion is missing. The sample yields 250,000 or so clones, 70% to 90% seen once. This TCR derives from a woman aged 60 to 75 in good health and CMV-seropositive. This chain joins TRBV13 and TRBJ1-2, with 8 bases identical to TRBD1. Sequences were obtained from PBMCs. The CDR3 loop is CASSAYDRGYGYTF. In nucleotides, the CDR3 is TGTGCCAGCAGTGCCTACGACAGGGGTTACGGCTACACCTTC.